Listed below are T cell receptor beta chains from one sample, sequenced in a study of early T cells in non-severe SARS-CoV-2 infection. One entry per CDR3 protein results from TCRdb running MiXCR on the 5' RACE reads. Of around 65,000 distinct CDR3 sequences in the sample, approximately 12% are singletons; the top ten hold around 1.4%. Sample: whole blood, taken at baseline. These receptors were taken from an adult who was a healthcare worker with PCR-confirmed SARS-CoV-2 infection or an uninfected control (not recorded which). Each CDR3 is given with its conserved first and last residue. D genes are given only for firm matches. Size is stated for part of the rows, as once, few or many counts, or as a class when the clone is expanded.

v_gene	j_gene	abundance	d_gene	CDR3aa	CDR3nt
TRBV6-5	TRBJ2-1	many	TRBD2	CASSRGGPYNEQFF	TGTGCCAGCAGTCGGGGGGGCCCCTACAATGAGCAGTTCTTC
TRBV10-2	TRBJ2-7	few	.	CASSHSEEQYF	TGCGCCAGCAGTCACTCGGAGGAGCAGTACTTC
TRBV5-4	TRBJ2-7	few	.	CASEPGSEQYF	TGTGCCAGCGAGCCGGGGAGCGAGCAGTACTTC
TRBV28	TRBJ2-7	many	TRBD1	CASSWEAGTVNYEQYF	TGTGCCAGCAGTTGGGAAGCCGGGACAGTGAACTACGAGCAGTACTTC
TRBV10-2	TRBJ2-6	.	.	CATRTAGANVLTF	TGCGCCACCCGAACCGCTGGGGCCAACGTCCTGACTTTC
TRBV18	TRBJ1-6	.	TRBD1	CASSGTENSPLHF	TGTGCCAGCTCAGGGACAGAAAATTCACCCCTCCACTTT
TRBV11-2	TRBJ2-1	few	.	CASTRTRGGSSYNEQFF	TGTGCCAGCACCCGTACGAGGGGGGGGAGCTCCTACAATGAGCAGTTCTTC
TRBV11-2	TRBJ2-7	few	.	CASSFITGVNSYEQYF	TGTGCCAGCAGCTTCATTACCGGGGTCAACTCCTACGAGCAGTACTTC
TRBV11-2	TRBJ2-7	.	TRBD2	CASSPRELAGYEQYF	TGTGCCAGCAGTCCCAGGGAACTAGCGGGTTACGAGCAGTACTTC
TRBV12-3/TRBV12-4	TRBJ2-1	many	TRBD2	CASRPGLAYEQFF	TGTGCCAGCAGACCGGGACTAGCCTATGAGCAGTTCTTC
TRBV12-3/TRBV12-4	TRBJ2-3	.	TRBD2	CASSSGLAETTDTQYF	TGTGCCAGCAGTTCAGGGCTAGCGGAAACAACAGATACGCAGTATTTT
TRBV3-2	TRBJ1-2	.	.	CASIHSPSRWKGYGYTF	TGTGCCAGCATCCATAGTCCAAGCCGGTGGAAGGGGTATGGCTACACCTTC
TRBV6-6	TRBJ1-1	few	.	CASTRNMNTEAFF	TGTGCCAGCACCAGAAACATGAACACTGAAGCTTTCTTT
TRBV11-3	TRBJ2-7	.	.	CASSLGSGDYEQYF	TGTGCCAGCAGCTTAGGATCAGGAGACTACGAGCAGTACTTC
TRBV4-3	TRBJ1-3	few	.	CAIPSGAGNTIYF	TGCGCCATCCCTTCAGGGGCTGGAAACACCATATATTTT
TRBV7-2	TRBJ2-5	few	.	CASSLYRVGPSGETQYF	TGTGCCAGCAGCTTATACAGGGTCGGACCTAGCGGAGAGACCCAGTACTTC
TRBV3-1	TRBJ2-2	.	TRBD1	CASSHRTGITGELFF	TGTGCCAGCAGCCATAGGACAGGGATCACCGGGGAGCTGTTTTTT
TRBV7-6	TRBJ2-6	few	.	CASSLLYGRAGGANVLTF	TGTGCCAGCAGCTTATTATATGGCAGGGCTGGCGGGGCCAACGTCCTGACTTTC
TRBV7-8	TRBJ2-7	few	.	CASSRTRDGLRGADGEQYF	TGTGCCAGCAGCCGAACGAGGGACGGCCTCAGGGGAGCCGATGGCGAGCAGTACTTC
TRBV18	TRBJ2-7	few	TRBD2	CASSPGLAELYEQYF	TGTGCCAGCTCACCGGGACTAGCGGAGCTCTACGAGCAGTACTTC
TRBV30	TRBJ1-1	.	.	CSQAWYGPEAFF	TGTTCCCAAGCCTGGTACGGTCCTGAAGCTTTCTTT
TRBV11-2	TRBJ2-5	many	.	CASSLEVSQETQYF	TGTGCCAGCAGCTTAGAGGTATCCCAAGAGACCCAGTACTTC
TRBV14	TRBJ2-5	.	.	CASSLLLGGRRETQYF	TGTGCCAGCAGCCTCCTATTAGGGGGGCGACGAGAGACCCAGTACTTC
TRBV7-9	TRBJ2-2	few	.	CASSLGPGGYTGELFF	TGTGCCAGCAGCTTAGGCCCGGGGGGCTACACCGGGGAGCTGTTTTTT
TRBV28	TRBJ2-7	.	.	CASSYRGYPYEQYF	TGTGCCAGCAGTTACCGGGGTTATCCCTACGAGCAGTACTTC
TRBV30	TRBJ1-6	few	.	CAWSVPGGFSPLHF	TGTGCCTGGAGTGTACCGGGGGGCTTTTCACCCCTCCACTTT
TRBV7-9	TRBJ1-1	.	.	CASRFSLNTEAFF	TGTGCCAGCAGATTCAGCCTGAACACTGAAGCTTTCTTT
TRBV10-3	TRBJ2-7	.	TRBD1	CAISEGTGYEQYF	TGTGCCATCAGTGAAGGGACAGGGTACGAGCAGTACTTC
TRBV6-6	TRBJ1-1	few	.	CASSHSGGRNTEAFF	TGTGCCAGCAGCCATTCTGGGGGGAGGAACACTGAAGCTTTCTTT